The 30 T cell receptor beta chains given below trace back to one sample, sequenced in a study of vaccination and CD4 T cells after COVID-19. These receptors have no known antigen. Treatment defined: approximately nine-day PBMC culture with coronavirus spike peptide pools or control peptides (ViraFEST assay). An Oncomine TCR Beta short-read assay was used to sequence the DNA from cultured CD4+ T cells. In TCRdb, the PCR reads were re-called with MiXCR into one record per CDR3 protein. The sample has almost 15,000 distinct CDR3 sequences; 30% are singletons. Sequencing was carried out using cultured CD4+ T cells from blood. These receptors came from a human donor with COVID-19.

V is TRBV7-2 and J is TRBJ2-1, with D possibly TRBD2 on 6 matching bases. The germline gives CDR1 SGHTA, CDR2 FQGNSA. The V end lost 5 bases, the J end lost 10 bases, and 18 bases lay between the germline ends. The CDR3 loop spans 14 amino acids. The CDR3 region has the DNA TGTGCCAGCAGCCGAGTTGTGGGGGGTGGGGAGCAGTTCTTC. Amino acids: CASSRVVGGGEQFF.

As DNA, the CDR3 is TGTGCCACCAGCCCAGGGGGAACCTACAATGAGCAGTTCTTC. This encodes CATSPGGTYNEQFF. The gene calls are TRBV15 and TRBJ2-1; 7 nucleotides match TRBD1. The CDR3 length is 14 residues. Germline lookup yields CDR1 LNHNV and CDR2 YYDKDF (reference sequence). Germline trimming cut 5 bases from V and 2 bases from J; bases unmatched to any gene: 3.

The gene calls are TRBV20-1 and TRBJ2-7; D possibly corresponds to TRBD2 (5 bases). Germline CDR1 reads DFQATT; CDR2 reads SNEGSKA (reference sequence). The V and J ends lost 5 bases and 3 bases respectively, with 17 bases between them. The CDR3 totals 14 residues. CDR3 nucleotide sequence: TGCAGTGCTCACAGCGACTCGGAGGTCTACGAGCAGTACTTC. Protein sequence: CSAHSDSEVYEQYF.

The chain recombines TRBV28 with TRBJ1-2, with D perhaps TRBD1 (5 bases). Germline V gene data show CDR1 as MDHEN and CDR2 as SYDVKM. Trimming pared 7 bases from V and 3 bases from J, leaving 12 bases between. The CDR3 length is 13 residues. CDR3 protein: CASTYGTYYGYTF. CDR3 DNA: TGTGCCAGCACCTATGGGACTTACTATGGCTACACCTTC.

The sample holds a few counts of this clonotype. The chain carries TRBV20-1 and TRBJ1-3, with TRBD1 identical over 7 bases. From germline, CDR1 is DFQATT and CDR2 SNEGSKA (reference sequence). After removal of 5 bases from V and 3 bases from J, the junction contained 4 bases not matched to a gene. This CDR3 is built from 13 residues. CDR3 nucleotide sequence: TGCAGTGCTCATCACAGGGGTGGAAACACCATATATTTT. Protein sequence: CSAHHRGGNTIYF.

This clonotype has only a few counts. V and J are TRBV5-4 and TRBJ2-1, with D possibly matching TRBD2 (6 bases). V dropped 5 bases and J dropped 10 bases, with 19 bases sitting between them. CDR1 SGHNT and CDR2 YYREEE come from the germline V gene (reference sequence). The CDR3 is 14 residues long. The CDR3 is CASRPDLASREQFF. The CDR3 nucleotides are TGTGCCAGCAGGCCGGACCTAGCGTCCAGGGAGCAGTTCTTC.

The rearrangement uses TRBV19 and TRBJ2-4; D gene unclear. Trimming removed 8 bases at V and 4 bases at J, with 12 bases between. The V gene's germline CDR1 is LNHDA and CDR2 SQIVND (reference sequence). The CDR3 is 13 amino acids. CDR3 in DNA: TGTGCCAGTGAGGACGGATGGAAAAACATTCAGTACTTC. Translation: CASEDGWKNIQYF.

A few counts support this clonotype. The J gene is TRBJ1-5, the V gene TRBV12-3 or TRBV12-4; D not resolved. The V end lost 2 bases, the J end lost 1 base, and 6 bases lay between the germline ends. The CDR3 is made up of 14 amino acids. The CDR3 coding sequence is TGTGCCAGCAGTTTACTGAACAGCAATCAGCCCCAGCATTTT. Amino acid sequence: CASSLLNSNQPQHF.

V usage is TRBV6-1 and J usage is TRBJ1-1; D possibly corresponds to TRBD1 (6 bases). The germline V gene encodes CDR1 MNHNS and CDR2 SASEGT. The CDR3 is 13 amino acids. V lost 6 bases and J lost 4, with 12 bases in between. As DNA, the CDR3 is TGTGCCAGCAGACAGGGACGGACCACTGAAGCTTTCTTT. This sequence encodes CASRQGRTTEAFF.

The CDR3 sequence: CSATLASGGPGQYF. The CDR3 DNA follows: TGCAGTGCTACCCTGGCTAGCGGGGGGCCCGGGCAGTACTTC. The gene calls are TRBV20-1 and TRBJ2-7; 11 bases fit TRBD2. CDR1 is DFQATT and CDR2 is SNEGSKA in the germline V gene (reference sequence). The J segment lost 9 bases and the V segment lost 4 bases, leaving 11 bases of the junction unmatched. This CDR3 spans 14 amino acids.

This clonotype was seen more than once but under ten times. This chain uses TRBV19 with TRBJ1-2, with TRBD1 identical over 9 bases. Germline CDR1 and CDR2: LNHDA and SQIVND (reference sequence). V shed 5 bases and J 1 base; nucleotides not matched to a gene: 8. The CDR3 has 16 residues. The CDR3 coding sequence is TGTGCCAGTAGTCCTCGGACAGGGGAGTTTAACTATGGCTACACCTTC. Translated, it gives CASSPRTGEFNYGYTF. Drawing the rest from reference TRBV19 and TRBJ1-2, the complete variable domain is DGGITQSPKYLFRKEGQNVTLSCEQNLNHDAMYWYRQDPGQGLRLIYYSQIVNDFQKGDIAEGYSVSREKKESFPLTVTSAQKNPTAFYLCASSPRTGEFNYGYTFGSGTRLTVV.

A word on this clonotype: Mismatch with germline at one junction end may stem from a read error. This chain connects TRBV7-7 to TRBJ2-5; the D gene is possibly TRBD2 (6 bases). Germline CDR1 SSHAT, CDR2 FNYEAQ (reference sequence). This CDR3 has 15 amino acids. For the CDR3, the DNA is TGTGCTAGCAGCTTAGCGCGGGGCCAGGGAAAGACCCAGTACTTC. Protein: CASSLARGQGKTQYF.

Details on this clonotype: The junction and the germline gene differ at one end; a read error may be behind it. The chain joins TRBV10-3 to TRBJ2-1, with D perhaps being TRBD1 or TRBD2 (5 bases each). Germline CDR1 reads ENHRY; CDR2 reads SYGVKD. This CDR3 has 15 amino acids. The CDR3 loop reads CAIRESGSSYNEQFF. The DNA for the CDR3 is TGTGCCATCAGGGAGTCAGGGAGCTCCTACAATGAGCAGTTCTTC.

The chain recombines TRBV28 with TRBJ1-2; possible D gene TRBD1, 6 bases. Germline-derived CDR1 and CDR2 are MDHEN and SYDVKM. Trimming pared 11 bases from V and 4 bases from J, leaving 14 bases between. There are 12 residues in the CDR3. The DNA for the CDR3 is TGTGCCGGCACCGGGACAATCTATGGCTACACCTTC. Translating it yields CAGTGTIYGYTF.

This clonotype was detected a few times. Here the CDR3 DNA reads TGTGCCAGCAGTCTTCGACAGTATAGCAATCAGCCCCAGCATTTT. Encoded protein: CASSLRQYSNQPQHF. The chain employs TRBV6-1 and TRBJ1-5; perhaps TRBD1 as D (5 bases). V lost 5 bases and J lost 0, with 11 bases in between. The CDR3 length is 15 residues. Germline V gives CDR1 MNHNS, CDR2 SASEGT.

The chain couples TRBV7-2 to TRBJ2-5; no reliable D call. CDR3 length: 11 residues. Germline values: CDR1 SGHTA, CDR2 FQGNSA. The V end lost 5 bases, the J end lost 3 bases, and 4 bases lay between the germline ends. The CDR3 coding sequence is TGTGCCAGCAGCCCGAAAGAGACCCAGTACTTC. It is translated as CASSPKETQYF.

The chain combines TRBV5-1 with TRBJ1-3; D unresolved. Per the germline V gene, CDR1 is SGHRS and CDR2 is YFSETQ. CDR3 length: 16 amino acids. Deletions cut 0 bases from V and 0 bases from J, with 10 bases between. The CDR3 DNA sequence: TGCGCCAGCAGCTTGGACGGACGGAACTCTGGAAACACCATATATTTT. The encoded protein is CASSLDGRNSGNTIYF.

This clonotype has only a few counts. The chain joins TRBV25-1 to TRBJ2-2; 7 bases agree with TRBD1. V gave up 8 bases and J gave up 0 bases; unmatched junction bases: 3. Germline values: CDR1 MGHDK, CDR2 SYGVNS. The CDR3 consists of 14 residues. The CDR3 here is CASHRGTNTGELFF. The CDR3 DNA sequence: TGTGCCAGCCACAGGGGCACGAACACCGGGGAGCTGTTTTTT.

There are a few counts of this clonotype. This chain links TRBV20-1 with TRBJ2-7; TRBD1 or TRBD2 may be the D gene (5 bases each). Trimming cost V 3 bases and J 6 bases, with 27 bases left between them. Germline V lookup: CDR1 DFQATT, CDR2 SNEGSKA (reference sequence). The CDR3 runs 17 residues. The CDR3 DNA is TGCAGTGCTAGGGCACAAGCCGGGACCCGGGGACGTCGCGAGCAGTACTTC. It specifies CSARAQAGTRGRREQYF.

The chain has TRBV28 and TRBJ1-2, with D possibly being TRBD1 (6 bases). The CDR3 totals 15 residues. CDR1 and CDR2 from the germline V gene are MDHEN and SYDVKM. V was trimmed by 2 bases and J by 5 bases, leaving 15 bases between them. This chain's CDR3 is CASSLSDRRGYGYTF. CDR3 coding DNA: TGTGCCAGCAGTTTAAGCGACAGGAGGGGGTATGGCTACACCTTC.

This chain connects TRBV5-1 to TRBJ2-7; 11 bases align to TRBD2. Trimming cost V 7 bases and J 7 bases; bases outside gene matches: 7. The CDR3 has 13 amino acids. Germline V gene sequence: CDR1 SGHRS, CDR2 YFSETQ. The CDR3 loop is CASSLGLAVEQYF. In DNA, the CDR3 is TGCGCCAGCTCCCTGGGACTAGCGGTTGAGCAGTACTTC.

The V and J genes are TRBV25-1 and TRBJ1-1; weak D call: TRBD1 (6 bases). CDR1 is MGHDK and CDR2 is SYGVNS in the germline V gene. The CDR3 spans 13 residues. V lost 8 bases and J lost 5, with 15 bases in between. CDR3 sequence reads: CASGRPGQTEAFF. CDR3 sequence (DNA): TGTGCCAGCGGGAGGCCTGGACAGACTGAAGCTTTCTTT.

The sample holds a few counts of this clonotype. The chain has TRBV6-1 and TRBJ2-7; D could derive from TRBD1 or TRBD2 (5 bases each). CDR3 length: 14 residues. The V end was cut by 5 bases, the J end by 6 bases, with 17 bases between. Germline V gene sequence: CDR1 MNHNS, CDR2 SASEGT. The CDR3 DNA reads TGTGCCAGCAGTCTACCGGGACGTCCGCGCGAGCAGTACTTC. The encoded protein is CASSLPGRPREQYF.

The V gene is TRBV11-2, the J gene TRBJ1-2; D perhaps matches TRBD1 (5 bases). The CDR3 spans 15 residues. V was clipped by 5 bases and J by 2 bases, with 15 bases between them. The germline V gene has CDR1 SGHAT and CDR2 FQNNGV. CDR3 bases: TGTGCCAGCAGCCCGATGGGGGGGAAAAACTATGGCTACACCTTC. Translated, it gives CASSPMGGKNYGYTF.

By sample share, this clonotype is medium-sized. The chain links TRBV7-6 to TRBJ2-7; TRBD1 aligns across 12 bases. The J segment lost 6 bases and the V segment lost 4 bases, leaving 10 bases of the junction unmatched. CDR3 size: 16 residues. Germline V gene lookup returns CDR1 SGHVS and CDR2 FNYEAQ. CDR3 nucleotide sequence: TGTGCCAGCAGCTCAAATCCGGGACAGGGGGCGCGCGAGCAGTACTTC. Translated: CASSSNPGQGAREQYF.

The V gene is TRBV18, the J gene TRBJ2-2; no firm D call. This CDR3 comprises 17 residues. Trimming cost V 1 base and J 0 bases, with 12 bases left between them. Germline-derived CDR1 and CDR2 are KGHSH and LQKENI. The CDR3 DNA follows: TGTGCCAGCTCACCACGAGATCTAGGGACGAACACCGGGGAGCTGTTTTTT. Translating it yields CASSPRDLGTNTGELFF.

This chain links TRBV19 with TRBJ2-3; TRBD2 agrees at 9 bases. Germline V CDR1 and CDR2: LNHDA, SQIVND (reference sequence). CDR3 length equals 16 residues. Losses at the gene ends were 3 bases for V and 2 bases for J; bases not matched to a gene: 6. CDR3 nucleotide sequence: TGTGCCAGTAGTATCTTAGCGGGGGCGACCACAGATACGCAGTATTTT. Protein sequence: CASSILAGATTDTQYF.

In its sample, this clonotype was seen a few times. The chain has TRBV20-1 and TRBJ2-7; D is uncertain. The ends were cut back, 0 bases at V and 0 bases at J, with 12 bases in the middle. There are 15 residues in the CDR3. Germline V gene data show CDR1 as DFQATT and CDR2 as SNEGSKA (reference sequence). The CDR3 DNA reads TGCAGTGCTAGAGATCTGGCTCTAAGCTCCTACGAGCAGTACTTC. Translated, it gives CSARDLALSSYEQYF.

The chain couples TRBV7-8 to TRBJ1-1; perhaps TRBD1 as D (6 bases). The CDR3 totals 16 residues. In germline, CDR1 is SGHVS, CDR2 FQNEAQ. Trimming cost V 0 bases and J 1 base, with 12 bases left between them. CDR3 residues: CASSLAQGGRNTEAFF. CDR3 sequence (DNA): TGTGCCAGCAGCTTAGCGCAAGGGGGAAGGAACACTGAAGCTTTCTTT.

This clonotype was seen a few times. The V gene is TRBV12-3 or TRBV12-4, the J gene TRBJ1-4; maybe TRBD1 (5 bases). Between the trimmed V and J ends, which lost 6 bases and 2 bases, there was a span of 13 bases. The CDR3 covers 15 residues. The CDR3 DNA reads TGTGCCAGCAGCTACGACAGAAGCACTAATGAAAAACTGTTTTTT. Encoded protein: CASSYDRSTNEKLFF.